One sample yielded the 15 T cell receptor beta chains listed below, sequenced in a study of shared clonotypes between healthy human individuals. The method was immunoSEQ multiplex PCR; TCRdb's version includes in-frame clones alone and lacks a portion of them. The data hold roughly 590,000 clones, with 95% to 96% observed a single time. CD45RO negativity and positive selection for CCR7 defined naive CD8 cells, a population that excluded terminally differentiated effector memory CD45RA+ cells. Sequencing was carried out using naive CD8+ T cells sorted from blood. The receptors stem from a woman aged 30 to 39 in good health.

J is TRBJ2-3 and V is TRBV19; TRBD2 is a possible D gene (6 bases). CDR1 is LNHDA and CDR2 is SQIVND in the germline V gene (reference sequence). The CDR3 runs 18 residues. The V end was cut by 7 bases, the J end by 0 bases, with 23 bases between. The CDR3 DNA is TGTGCCAGTACCTTTAGCGGAATGGAGGCCTCTAGCACAGATACGCAGTATTTT. It encodes CASTFSGMEASSTDTQYF.

V and J are TRBV5-1 and TRBJ1-1, with unresolved D. The CDR3 loop spans 15 amino acids. V lost 0 bases and J lost 0, with 9 bases in between. Per the germline V gene, CDR1 is SGHRS and CDR2 is YFSETQ. CDR3 sequence: CASSLEEGMNTEAFF. CDR3 nucleotide sequence: TGCGCCAGCAGCTTGGAGGAGGGAATGAACACTGAAGCTTTCTTT.

The chain joins TRBV7-9 to TRBJ1-5; 8 bases are a match to TRBD1. Losses at the gene ends were 5 bases for V and 5 bases for J; bases not matched to a gene: 5. CDR1 and CDR2 from the germline V gene are SEHNR and FQNEAQ (reference sequence). The CDR3 is 14 residues long. CDR3 DNA sequence: TGTGCCAGCAGCCTAGGGACAGGAGATCAGCCCCAGCATTTT. This gives the protein CASSLGTGDQPQHF.

This chain joins TRBV13 and TRBJ1-1, with 7 bases fitting TRBD1. Germline CDR1 and CDR2: PRHDT and FYEKMQ (reference sequence). Germline trimming cut 5 bases from V and 6 bases from J; bases unmatched to any gene: 18. The CDR3 has 17 residues. The CDR3 spells CASSIPWAGGSYSEAFF. CDR3 DNA: TGTGCCAGCAGCATCCCCTGGGCAGGGGGTTCGTATTCTGAAGCTTTCTTT.

The chain employs TRBV30 and TRBJ2-1, with D perhaps matching TRBD2 (6 bases). V lost 1 base to trimming and J lost 0 bases, with 7 bases between them. Germline assignment: CDR1 GTSNPN and CDR2 SVGIG (reference sequence). The CDR3 sequence is 14 residues long. CDR3 DNA: TGTGCCTGGAGTGGTAGCGGCTCCTACAATGAGCAGTTCTTC. This codes for CAWSGSGSYNEQFF.

This clone was detected a few times. The CDR3 region is CASSEGPLGTEAFF. Here the CDR3 DNA reads TGTGCCAGCAGTGAGGGCCCCTTGGGCACTGAAGCTTTCTTT. The chain joins TRBV2 to TRBJ1-1, with D unresolved. CDR1 is SNHLY, CDR2 FYNNEI, per germline. This CDR3 spans 14 amino acids. V dropped 3 bases and J dropped 4 bases, with 12 bases sitting between them.

The chain carries TRBV30 and TRBJ2-7; possible D gene TRBD2, 5 bases. Per the germline V gene, CDR1 is GTSNPN and CDR2 is SVGIG (reference sequence). The CDR3 covers 13 residues. Trimming cost V 4 bases and J 3 bases, with 13 bases left between them. DNA of the CDR3: TGTGCCTGGATGGAGGCAGGAAACTACGAGCAGTACTTC. As protein: CAWMEAGNYEQYF.

The chain is built from TRBV7-9 and TRBJ2-3; D remains ambiguous. The CDR3 runs to 17 residues. V dropped 5 bases and J dropped 4 bases, with 22 bases sitting between them. Germline loops: CDR1 SEHNR, CDR2 FQNEAQ (reference sequence). In DNA form, the CDR3 reads TGTGCCAGCAGCCCCCGGCGGTCCCATGATTCTTCAGATACGCAGTATTTT. Translation gives CASSPRRSHDSSDTQYF.

The chain employs TRBV7-2 and TRBJ2-5; 10 bases are a match to TRBD2. The CDR3 runs to 16 residues. The V and J ends lost 6 bases and 5 bases, in that order; junction bases with no gene match: 12. Germline V gives CDR1 SGHTA, CDR2 FQGNSA. The CDR3 region has the DNA TGTGCCAGCAGATGGGCGCGACTAGCGGGTCACGAGACCCAGTACTTC. Translation: CASRWARLAGHETQYF.

The chain joins TRBV4-2 to TRBJ2-7; TRBD2 aligns across 9 bases. Unmatched junction bases numbered 4, after V lost 4 bases and J lost 0 bases. Germline V gene sequence: CDR1 LGHNA, CDR2 YNFKEQ. This CDR3 contains 15 residues. The CDR3 nucleotides are TGTGCCAGCAGCCGACTAGCGGAGAGCTCCTACGAGCAGTACTTC. Translating gives CASSRLAESSYEQYF.

The V gene is TRBV19, the J gene TRBJ1-3; 11 bases align to TRBD1. Germline trimming cut 3 bases from V and 4 bases from J; bases unmatched to any gene: 2. The CDR3 is made up of 15 amino acids. In germline, CDR1 is LNHDA, CDR2 SQIVND (reference sequence). Here the CDR3 reads CASSIGTGGGNTIYF. The DNA for the CDR3 is TGTGCCAGTAGTATTGGGACAGGGGGAGGAAACACCATATATTTT.

The chain uses TRBV4-1 and TRBJ2-2, with D possibly matching TRBD1 (8 bases). CDR1 and CDR2 (germline): MGHRA, YSYEKL. The CDR3 loop spans 15 amino acids. With 4 bases removed from V and 6 bases from J, the gap between germline ends came to 15 bases. The CDR3 loop is CASSLGQGGAGELFF. CDR3 sequence (DNA): TGCGCCAGCAGCCTAGGACAGGGAGGGGCCGGGGAGCTGTTTTTT.

The chain joins TRBV28 to TRBJ2-5; D is undetermined. Germline V CDR1 and CDR2: MDHEN, SYDVKM. The CDR3 has 12 residues. The germline V and J ends were trimmed by 3 bases and 11 bases, with 13 bases remaining between them. In DNA form, the CDR3 reads TGTGCCAGCAGTTTTACCACTGGTGAGCAGTACTTC. It codes for CASSFTTGEQYF. Filled out from reference TRBV28 and TRBJ2-5, the complete variable domain reads DVKVTQSSRYLVKRTGEKVFLECVQDMDHENMFWYRQDPGLGLRLIYFSYDVKMKEKGDIPEGYSVSREKKERFSLILESASTNQTSMYLCASSFTTGEQYFGPGTRLLVL.

This clone was observed once. The V call is TRBV25-1, the J call TRBJ1-2; 10 bases fit TRBD1. The CDR3 covers 14 residues. Germline CDR1 MGHDK, CDR2 SYGVNS. After removal of 5 bases from V and 8 bases from J, the junction contained 8 bases not matched to a gene. The CDR3 nucleotides read TGTGCCAGCAGTCTTCCCGGGACAGGGGACGGCTACACCTTC. Amino acid sequence: CASSLPGTGDGYTF.

V is TRBV5-1 and J is TRBJ2-1, with TRBD1 as a possible D gene (5 bases). Germline values: CDR1 SGHRS, CDR2 YFSETQ. This CDR3 is 15 amino acids long. V was cut by 0 bases and J by 6 bases, with 13 bases left in between. The CDR3: CASSLGEGAGNEQFF. The CDR3 nucleotides are TGCGCCAGCAGCTTGGGCGAAGGGGCAGGCAATGAGCAGTTCTTC. The full variable domain, rest sourced from reference TRBV5-1 and TRBJ2-1, is KAGVTQTPRYLIKTRGQQVTLSCSPISGHRSVSWYQQTPGQGLQFLFEYFSETQRNKGNFPGRFSGRQFSNSRSEMNVSTLELGDSALYLCASSLGEGAGNEQFFGPGTRLTVL.